The clone carrying this T cell receptor beta chain showed up just once. The table came from immunoSEQ multiplex PCR; TCRdb's copy has only in-frame clones and leaves some out. In the table there are more than 300,000 clones, just over 85% of which are singletons. Per germline, CDR1 SGHVS and CDR2 FNYEAQ. This CDR3 contains 16 residues. Trimming took off 5 bases at V and 2 bases at J, with 19 bases between the two ends. These data belong to a study of blood T cell repertoires in COVID-19. Study-level information: Samples taken during acute and convalescent COVID-19 were collected in the United States, Italy and Spain.

Clinical histories supplied by participants themselves formed the basis of cohort assignment. Sequenced: PBMCs or T cells enriched from blood (not recorded which). The genes are TRBV7-6 and TRBJ2-7, with D maybe TRBD1 (6 bases). The source is a woman in her late teens or twenties who had recovered from COVID-19. The CDR3 spells CASSPQGDGDTYEQYF. The CDR3 nucleotides read TGTGCCAGCAGCCCCCAAGGTGATGGGGACACCTACGAGCAGTACTTC.